In its sample, the clone carrying this T cell receptor beta chain was seen many times. Its antigen is currently unknown. TCRdb called the 5' RACE reads again in MiXCR, with one record for every CDR3 protein. There are 1.5 million or so distinct CDR3 sequences in the sample; less than 40% occur only once, and 0.27% lies in the top ten. The sample belongs to a study of identical twins. Study results and limitations: Analyses of zero insertions could be partly confounded by invariant MAIT and iNKT cells.

V was clipped by 2 bases and J by 3 bases, with 2 bases between them. CDR3 length equals 12 residues. CDR1 and CDR2 from the germline V gene are MNHNY and SVGAGI (reference sequence). The sequenced sample was cord blood. V is TRBV6-6 and J is TRBJ2-1, with no clear D. This TCR derives from a newborn girl in good health. The DNA of the CDR3 is TGTGCCAGCAGTTACGACTACAATGAGCAGTTCTTC. Translating gives CASSYDYNEQFF.